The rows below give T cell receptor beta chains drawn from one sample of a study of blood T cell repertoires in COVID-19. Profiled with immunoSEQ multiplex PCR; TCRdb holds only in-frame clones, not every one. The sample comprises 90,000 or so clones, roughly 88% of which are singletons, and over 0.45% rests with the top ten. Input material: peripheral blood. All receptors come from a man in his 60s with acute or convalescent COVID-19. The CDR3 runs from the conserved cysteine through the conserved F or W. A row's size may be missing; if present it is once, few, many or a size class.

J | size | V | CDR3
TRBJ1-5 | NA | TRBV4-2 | CASSQEGSGQPQHF
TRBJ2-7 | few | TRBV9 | CASSSYRQGVPYEQYF
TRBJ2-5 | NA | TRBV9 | CASSFGVGSSGRGQETQYF
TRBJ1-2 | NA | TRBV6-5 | CASSYYRGYGYTF
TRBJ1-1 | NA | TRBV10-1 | CASSEPGGTEAFF
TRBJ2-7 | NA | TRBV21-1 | CASSKALAGEWYEQYF
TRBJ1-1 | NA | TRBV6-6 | CATLKTANTEAFF
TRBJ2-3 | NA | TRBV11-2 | CASSSARDIWNF
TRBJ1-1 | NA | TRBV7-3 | CASSQRTGRNTEAFF
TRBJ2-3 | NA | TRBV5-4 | CASSYGTSGRDTQYF
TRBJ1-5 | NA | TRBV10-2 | CASRGQGSYQPQHF
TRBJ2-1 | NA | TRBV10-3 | CAISGSGGRDNEQFF
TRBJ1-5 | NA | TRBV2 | CASSELGSNQPQHF
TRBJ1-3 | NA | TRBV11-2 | CASSLIRQGNTIYF
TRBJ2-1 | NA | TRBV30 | CAWSIGTDNEQFF
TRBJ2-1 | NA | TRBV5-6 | CASTKIGSAGGSYNEQFF
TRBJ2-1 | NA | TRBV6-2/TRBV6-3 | CASSTLADPYNEQFF
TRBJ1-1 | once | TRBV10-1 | CASSVDSLGTEAFF
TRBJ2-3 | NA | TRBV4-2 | CASSQETITDTQYF
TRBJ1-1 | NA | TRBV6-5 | CASSKTGANTEAFF
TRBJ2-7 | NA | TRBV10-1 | CATSLGRGGEQYF
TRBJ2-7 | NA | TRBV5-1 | CASSSDSYEQYF
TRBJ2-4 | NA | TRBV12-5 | CASGLVRGTGAERGKNIQYF
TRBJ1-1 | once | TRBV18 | CASSRDRGGYTEAFF
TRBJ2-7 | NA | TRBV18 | CASSPNSYEQYF
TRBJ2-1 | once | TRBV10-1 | CASSEGSSVGNEQFF
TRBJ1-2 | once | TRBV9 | CASSRREAGFGYTF
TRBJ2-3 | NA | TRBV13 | CASSLSLQGEPTDTQYF
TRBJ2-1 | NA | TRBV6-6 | CASRGGLADSYNEQFF
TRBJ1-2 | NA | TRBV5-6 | CASSSRVFWYGYTF
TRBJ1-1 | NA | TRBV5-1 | CASSSLSNTEAFF
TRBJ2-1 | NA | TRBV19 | CASSQTTSSYNEQFF
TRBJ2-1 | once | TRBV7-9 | CASGGEGLGEQFF
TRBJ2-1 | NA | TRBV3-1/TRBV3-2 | CASSRQGHKDEQFF
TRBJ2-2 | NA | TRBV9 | CASSVDLVGGSGELFF
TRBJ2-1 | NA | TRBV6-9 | CASSYFSGRADEQFF
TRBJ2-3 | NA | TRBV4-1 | CASSRERGNSDTQYF
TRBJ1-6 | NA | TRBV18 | CASSPNRQDNSPLHF